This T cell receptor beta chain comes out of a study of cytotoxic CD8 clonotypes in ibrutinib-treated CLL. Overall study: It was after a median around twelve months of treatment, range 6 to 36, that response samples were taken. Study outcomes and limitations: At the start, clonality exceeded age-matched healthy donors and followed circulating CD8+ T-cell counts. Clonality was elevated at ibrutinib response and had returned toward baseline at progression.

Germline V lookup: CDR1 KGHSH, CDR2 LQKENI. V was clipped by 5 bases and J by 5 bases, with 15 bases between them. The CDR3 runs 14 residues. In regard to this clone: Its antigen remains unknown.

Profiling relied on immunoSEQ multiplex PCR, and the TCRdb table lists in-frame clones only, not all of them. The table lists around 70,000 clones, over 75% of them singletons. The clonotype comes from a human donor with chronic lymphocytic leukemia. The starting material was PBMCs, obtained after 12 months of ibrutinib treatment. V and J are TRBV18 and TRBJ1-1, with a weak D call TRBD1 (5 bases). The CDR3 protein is CASSKQGPETEAFF. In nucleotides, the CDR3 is TGTGCCAGCTCAAAGCAGGGCCCCGAAACTGAAGCTTTCTTT.